This entry describes one T cell receptor (beta chain). These data originate in a study of T cells in Graves' hyperthyroidism and ophthalmopathy. Amplified TCR beta CDR3 regions derived from RNA transcripts. An initial round of RT-PCR targeting the TCR CDR3 relied on the HTBI primer set. TCRdb reprocessed the multiplex PCR reads with MiXCR, giving one entry per CDR3 protein. The repertoire holds more than 550,000 distinct CDR3 sequences, with around 20% as singletons. Sequencing input: blood. This receptor was taken from a woman between 50 and 59 years old with Graves' hyperthyroidism that later progressed to Graves' ophthalmopathy.

In DNA, the CDR3 is TGTGCCATCAGTGATTCGGGAAGCTATGGCTACACCTTC. Its translation is CAISDSGSYGYTF. V and J are TRBV10-3 and TRBJ1-2; D remains unclear. The CDR3 sequence is 13 residues long. Germline V gene data show CDR1 as ENHRY and CDR2 as SYGVKD. Trimming stripped 3 bases from V and 4 bases from J, with 9 bases between.